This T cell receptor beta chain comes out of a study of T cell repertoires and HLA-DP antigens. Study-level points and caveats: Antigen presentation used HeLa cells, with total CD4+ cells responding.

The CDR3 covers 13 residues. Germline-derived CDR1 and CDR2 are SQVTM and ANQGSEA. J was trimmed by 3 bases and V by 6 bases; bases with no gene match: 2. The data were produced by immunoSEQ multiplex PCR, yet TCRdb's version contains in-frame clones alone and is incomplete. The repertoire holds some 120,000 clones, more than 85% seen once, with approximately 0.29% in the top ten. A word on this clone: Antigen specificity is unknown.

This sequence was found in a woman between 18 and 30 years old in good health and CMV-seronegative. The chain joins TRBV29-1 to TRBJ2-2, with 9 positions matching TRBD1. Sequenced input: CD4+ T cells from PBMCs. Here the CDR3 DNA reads TGCAGCGTCCGACAGGGGGACACCGGGGAGCTGTTTTTT. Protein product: CSVRQGDTGELFF.